This T cell receptor beta chain was identified during a study of patients and donors after allogeneic stem cell transplantation. This clonotype showed up just a few times. From the RT-PCR reads, TCRdb called clonotypes with MiXCR, one entry per CDR3 protein. The sample has roughly 150,000 distinct CDR3 sequences; approximately 25% are singletons. Sequencing was performed on blood, either unsorted or a sorted T cell fraction (not recorded which). The sequence was collected from a human donor who was either an allogeneic HSCT recipient or a stem cell or donor lymphocyte infusion donor (not recorded which). It is not recorded whose cells these are; they may come from a transplant donor.

The CDR3 DNA is TGTGCCAGCAGTGCCGACTGGGACCCTCCTAGCACAGATACGCAGTATTTT. Amino acid sequence: CASSADWDPPSTDTQYF. The chain couples TRBV2 to TRBJ2-3; D is possibly TRBD1 or TRBD2 (5 bases each). V shed 4 bases and J shed 0 bases, with 17 bases lying between them. Germline CDR1 reads SNHLY; CDR2 reads FYNNEI. CDR3 length: 17 residues.